This entry concerns a single T cell receptor beta chain. Its recognized antigen is unknown. No much larger clone is present one base from it, and per-base qualities are unavailable. This record belongs to a study of cytomegalovirus exposure and HLA in healthy donors (dated by TCRdb to the late 2010s). With respect to the entire study: According to an earlier analysis of a few hundred of the donors, some 180 million T cells yielded 100 million or so unique TCR beta sequences and about 300 Gb of sequence data. Roughly 320 gigabases of sequencing data and 91 million or so unique TCR sequences made up an early release that covered 500 to 700 HLA-typed donors. The genetic ancestry cluster associated with self-reported Caucasian donors included about 81% of the roughly 410 genotyped donors. The aim of the study was to test whether cataloging public T cell receptors could identify signatures of past pathogen exposure. The T cell repertoires of about 700 subjects were profiled by immunosequencing and related to cytomegalovirus serostatus. Besides the first cohort of roughly 660 subjects, a separate validation cohort made up of 120 different subjects was used. High-throughput TCR immunosequencing, statistical association of individual TCRs with disease status, and machine learning were combined to predict cytomegalovirus infection status. In a later analysis, previously published TCR beta repertoires from 550 to 750 donors were re-analyzed and high-resolution HLA genotyping was added so that TCR occurrence patterns could be studied. The later analysis used no new phenotypic data to find candidate immune exposures, relying instead on TCR beta sequences and their occurrence across donors. To decide whether each TCR beta V gene segment behaved as functional or pseudogenic, an earlier analysis of some 600 of the donors relied on high-throughput TCR beta sequencing. Donor age, sex, ethnicity and CMV serostatus were collected together with the repertoire data. In a later genetic analysis, genome-wide SNP genotypes for about three fifths of the roughly 670 donors were used, and that subset was treated as a discovery cohort. Every repertoire in the discovery cohort had been generated on one and the same sequencing platform. HLA typing included class I and class II loci at four-digit resolution. The number of typed donors differed by locus: about 629-630 for A, B, C, DRB1 and DQB1; 522 for DQA1; around 610 for DPA1; and roughly 470 for DPB1. A handful of DR-DQ haplotypes were handled as single units for association and clustering because linkage in the cohort was strong. Among 398 genotyped donors of the cohort, an average of 235,054 unique TCR beta nucleotide sequences were sequenced per donor, around 20% of them non-productive.

The cohort comprised fewer than 750 healthy bone marrow donors. At the time of sampling, all cohort members were nominally healthy, though unrecorded immune exposures were likely present. The donor was CMV seropositive and was included in the group of 270 or so seropositive cohort members. Every donor gave a peripheral blood sample, and the peripheral blood mononuclear cells from that sample were used for TCR beta sequencing. Genomic DNA extraction from the blood cell samples was performed with the Qiagen DNeasy Blood Extraction Kit. The investigation overall reported the following: In a later analysis, TCR association rates were found to vary across HLA loci, with the most associated TCRs seen for DRB1 alleles and the fewest for HLA-C alleles. Because HLA typing was missing for some donors at each locus, association tests included only the typed subset. In the study, approximately 160 TCR beta chains were listed as associated with cytomegalovirus. Sequencing depth was assumed to be roughly uniform across donors in the presence/absence analyses, though that assumption may not hold. In a later analysis, some 18,000 TCR beta sequences were associated with specific HLA alleles at a false discovery rate of 0.05. A cluster of highly shared sequence variants was judged likely to represent a technical artifact of the sequencing pipeline. When HLA alleles, especially DR and DQ, strongly co-occurred, TCR associations were difficult to assign to individual alleles. In vitro tests confirmed that a few of the cytomegalovirus-associated TCR beta chains recognize cytomegalovirus antigens. This cohort had only TCR beta chains sequenced, and the lack of alpha or paired-chain data limited which features could be detected. A further reported finding was that TCR beta sequences accurately predicted the HLA-A and HLA-B alleles for most subjects in the first cohort. Correlated functional status among segregating V segments might be attributable to linkage disequilibrium, but an unknown experimental factor could not be ruled out. Most TCR sequences were observed very rarely across donors, whereas some public TCRs were present in many individuals. In a later analysis, most CMV-associated TCR beta chains were found to appear HLA-restricted, with HLA associations seemingly driven largely by CMV exposure. The earlier analysis of fewer than 750 of the donors excluded 15 to 20 rarely observed V segments, including chromosome 9 orphons, because counts were too low. Several of the top co-occurrence clusters appeared to be linked to parvovirus B19, influenza, CMV and Epstein-Barr virus, according to a later analysis. An association between a missense DCLRE1C variant and V-gene and J-gene trimming of TCR beta chains was found in a later genetic analysis and replicated in an independent cohort. The classifier was reported to diagnose cytomegalovirus status with high specificity and sensitivity in both the original and validation cohorts. Some IMGT-functional V segments, including TRBV6-2 and TRBV6-3, could not be distinguished by the 87-base-pair reads and were therefore excluded. In a later genetic analysis, fewer N-insertions in productive TCRs were reported among donors in an Asian-associated ancestry cluster than the approximately 670-donor mean. The authors suggested that the approach could potentially be extended to other disease states and immunological phenotypes. Immune exposure information for the cohort was limited to CMV serostatus. Broadly in line with IMGT annotations, most TCR beta V segments showed up in productive rearrangements about 87% or about 30% of the time in an earlier analysis of approximately 600 of the donors. Compared with equally common non-associated chains, HLA-associated TCR beta chains in a later analysis were more clonally expanded and had lower generation probabilities.

The library was obtained by the immunoSEQ multiplex PCR assay. For the multiplex PCR, a mixture combining 60 forward primers for TCR Vbeta segments and 13 reverse primers for TCR Jbeta segments was used. Amplification of the CDR3 region of rearranged TCR beta genes was performed with a multiplex PCR assay on genomic DNA. On the Illumina HiSeq System, the amplified TCR beta libraries were sequenced as 87-base-pair reads. The paper's data handling went like this. Across the 600 to 700 repertoires, a later analysis counted tens of millions of unique TCR beta chains, approximately 12 million of which were shared by at least two donors. Raw reads were error-corrected and collapsed into unique sequences by a nearest-neighbor algorithm in which closely related sequences were merged to remove PCR and sequencing errors. V, D and J gene segments were assigned by aligning CDR3 sequences to IMGT reference sequences. For a sequence to be retained, at least a six-nucleotide match to both a V gene segment and a J gene segment was required. Rearrangements were classified as productive when the CDR3 lacked stop codons and remained in frame with V and J, and all other rearrangements were classified as non-productive. Following IMGT convention, CDR3 was defined as the stretch from the second conserved V-encoded cysteine to the conserved J-encoded phenylalanine. The earlier analysis of some 550 of the donors excluded any sequence lacking an unambiguous match to a single V gene segment. In an earlier analysis of approximately 550 of the donors, V segments were called functional above 56.7% productive rearrangements and were called segregating when the between-donor standard deviation exceeded 5%. A statistical classification framework was developed to diagnose cytomegalovirus status using the catalog of TCR beta chain sequences. In a later analysis, V and J genes were assigned by comparing TCR nucleotide sequences against IMGT/GENE-DB human TR gene sequences. A later analysis assigned CDR3 sequences and most-parsimonious VDJ recombination scenarios with the TCRdist pipeline. In a later analysis, each TCR beta chain was defined by its CDR3 amino acid sequence together with its V-gene family, and reads without a unique V-gene family were excluded. A later analysis removed 592 highly shared, low-generation-probability nucleotide sequences to deal with suspected cross-contamination and a sequencing artifact. In a later analysis, a clonal expansion index for each public chain was calculated from normalized within-repertoire ranks of inferred template counts. A later analysis computed generation probabilities with a VDJ recombination model fitted to out-of-frame rearrangements, and checked the results against IGoR. In a later analysis, hypergeometric tests were used to score TCR-TCR, TCR-HLA and TCR-CMV co-occurrence, with a repertoire-size bias correction applied to TCR pairs. In a later analysis, false discovery rates were estimated by permuting HLA or CMV assignments 20 times. In a later analysis, co-occurring TCRs were grouped with DBSCAN, and TCRdist sequence similarity was added when clustering was performed within HLA-allele-positive subsets. Co-occurrence clustering excluded repertoires with fewer than 30,000 or more than 120,000 public chains, plus five with anomalous nucleotide sharing. TCRdb took over this immuneACCESS table, retaining in-frame rearrangements with V and J assigned. Such tables are incomplete; in checked studies, under half of the missing clones stem from an unresolved V gene, and the remainder is unexplained. The V and J calls and clone size come from that table; D and trimming were worked out from the DNA. The table for this sample lists roughly 160,000 clones; approximately 80% of them were counted only once. The leading ten clones occupy 5.5% to 8% of the sample.

Relative to germline, V is missing 4 bases and J is missing 3 bases, with 3 bases of the junction outside any gene match. According to the germline V gene, CDR1 reads SGHRS and CDR2 reads YFSETQ. Inclusive of the bounding cysteine and phenylalanine, the CDR3 is 14 residues long. Just the 42-base CDR3 DNA is kept, in frame starting at base 1. The TCR sequence derives from a woman between 25 and 40 years old in good health and CMV-seropositive. The receptor chain draws on TRBV5-1 and TRBJ2-1, with 8 bases aligning to TRBD2. Sequencing input: PBMCs. The nucleotide sequence is given as TGCGCCAGCAGCCCGGGGGGGCACTACAATGAGCAGTTCTTC. It codes for CASSPGGHYNEQFF.